These 32 T cell receptor beta chains were sequenced from one sample in a study of T cell responses to AZD1222 COVID-19 vaccine. Assay: immunoSEQ multiplex PCR; the TCRdb copy retains only in-frame clones and omits some. The table records roughly 190,000 clones, more than 90% of them present only once. The source material was peripheral blood, sampled 28 days after the second dose of the MenACWY control vaccine. These receptors originate from an adult who received the MenACWY meningococcal vaccine as a control.

A single count supports this clone. The chain couples TRBV27 to TRBJ2-1; TRBD2 agrees at 11 bases. Germline CDR1 reads MNHEY; CDR2 reads SMNVEV (reference sequence). After removal of 7 bases from V and 0 bases from J, the junction contained 5 bases not matched to a gene. There are 16 residues in the CDR3. The CDR3, as DNA: TGTGCCAGCATCGGGACTAGCGGCAGCTCCTACAATGAGCAGTTCTTC. Translation: CASIGTSGSSYNEQFF.

This sequence joins TRBV6-1 and TRBJ1-5; 9 positions agree with TRBD1. The germline V gene encodes CDR1 MNHNS and CDR2 SASEGT. The V gene end was trimmed by 2 bases and the J gene end by 7 bases; junction bases not matched to a gene: 6. The CDR3 has 15 amino acids. CDR3 region: CASSELQGAEQPQHF. Written as DNA, the CDR3 is TGTGCCAGCAGTGAATTACAGGGGGCGGAACAGCCCCAGCATTTT.

The chain has TRBV6-5 and TRBJ2-3, with TRBD1 matching 7 bases. The CDR3 sequence is 15 residues long. Unmatched junction bases numbered 8, after V lost 6 bases and J lost 2 bases. The germline V gene has CDR1 MNHEY and CDR2 SVGAGI. The CDR3 DNA is TGTGCCAGCAGACTACAGGGGTATGACACAGATACGCAGTATTTT. Translating it yields CASRLQGYDTDTQYF.

The chain employs TRBV6-2 or TRBV6-3 and TRBJ1-6; no firm D call. The germline CDR1 and CDR2 sequences are MNHEY and SVGEGT. V lost 7 bases and J lost 2, with 12 bases in between. CDR3 length: 15 residues. DNA of the CDR3: TGTGCCAGCACCCCTCGACTGACCTATAATTCACCCCTCCACTTT. Its translation is CASTPRLTYNSPLHF.

The chain carries TRBV9 and TRBJ1-4; 10 nucleotides agree with TRBD1. Germline loops: CDR1 SGDLS, CDR2 YYNGEE. The CDR3 contains 16 residues. V shed 0 bases, J shed 1 base, and the junction held 0 bases outside the gene matches. The CDR3 region is CASSVGTGGTNEKLFF. The CDR3 DNA sequence: TGTGCCAGCAGCGTAGGGACAGGGGGAACTAATGAAAAACTGTTTTTT.

The CDR3 DNA reads as TGTGCCAGCAAGATTCGGTTAGGGAGCACAGATACGCAGTATTTT. Translation: CASKIRLGSTDTQYF. The chain combines TRBV2 with TRBJ2-3; no firm D call. Between the trimmed V and J ends, which lost 7 bases and 0 bases, there was a span of 14 bases. The V gene's germline CDR1 is SNHLY and CDR2 FYNNEI. The CDR3 runs to 15 residues.

This chain joins TRBV9 and TRBJ2-5; D could derive from TRBD1 or TRBD2 (5 bases each). Germline V gene sequence: CDR1 SGDLS, CDR2 YYNGEE. The ends were cut back, 3 bases at V and 13 bases at J, with 22 bases in the middle. The CDR3 totals 14 residues. The CDR3 loop reads CASSASGTDIPRYF. Written as DNA, the CDR3 is TGTGCCAGCAGCGCCTCCGGGACGGACATCCCGAGGTACTTC.

The chain has TRBV30 and TRBJ1-2; D not certain. CDR3 length equals 14 residues. CDR1 and CDR2 (germline): GTSNPN, SVGIG (reference sequence). V dropped 2 bases and J dropped 4 bases, with 14 bases sitting between them. CDR3: CAWSPERQLYGYTF. CDR3 bases: TGTGCCTGGAGTCCCGAGAGGCAGCTCTATGGCTACACCTTC.

The chain recombines TRBV11-3 with TRBJ2-5, with 12 bases fitting TRBD2. V was clipped by 5 bases and J by 4 bases; unmatched bases: 5. This CDR3 is built from 15 residues. Germline V gives CDR1 SGHNT, CDR2 YENEEA. In DNA form, the CDR3 reads TGTGCCAGCAGCCCCCCGGGACTAGCGGGAGAGACCCAGTACTTC. Protein product: CASSPPGLAGETQYF.

The V gene is TRBV7-9, the J gene TRBJ2-5; no definite D call. The germline V gene has CDR1 SEHNR and CDR2 FQNEAQ (reference sequence). CDR3 length equals 15 residues. The V gene lost 5 bases and the J gene lost 5 bases, with 18 bases spanning the gap. CDR3 amino acids: CASSLNRRVQETQYF. CDR3 bases: TGTGCCAGCAGCCTCAATAGACGGGTTCAGGAGACCCAGTACTTC. Looking up the rest from reference TRBV7-9 and TRBJ2-5 gives the full variable domain: DTGVSQNPRHKITKRGQNVTFRCDPISEHNRLYWYRQTLGQGPEFLTYFQNEAQLEKSRLLSDRFSAERPKGSFSTLEIQRTEQGDSAMYLCASSLNRRVQETQYFGPGTRLLVL.

The genes are TRBV6-1 and TRBJ2-1; no reliable D call. Trimming stripped 1 base from V and 10 bases from J, with 17 bases between. The CDR3 spans 15 residues. Germline V lookup: CDR1 MNHNS, CDR2 SASEGT. CDR3 nucleotides: TGTGCCAGCAGTGAAGATTGGGCCCGTTTTTCGGAGCAGTTCTTC. Its translation is CASSEDWARFSEQFF.

The gene calls are TRBV27 and TRBJ2-2; no clear D gene. The CDR3 has 14 residues. With 5 bases removed from V and 8 bases from J, the gap between germline ends came to 15 bases. The germline CDR1 and CDR2 sequences are MNHEY and SMNVEV (reference sequence). CDR3 sequence: CASSRYSLLGELFF. In DNA form, the CDR3 reads TGTGCCAGCAGTCGGTATTCCCTCCTGGGGGAGCTGTTTTTT.

The chain has TRBV11-2 and TRBJ1-2; D gene ambiguous. Germline CDR1 SGHAT, CDR2 FQNNGV. This CDR3 has 14 amino acids. V shed 3 bases and J shed 8 bases, with 16 bases lying between them. Written as DNA, the CDR3 is TGTGCCAGCAGCTTCACCCGGTCCAACGGGGGCTACACCTTC. This sequence encodes CASSFTRSNGGYTF.

The V gene is TRBV7-2, the J gene TRBJ2-7; 11 bases are a match to TRBD2. Germline V gene data show CDR1 as SGHTA and CDR2 as FQGNSA. V lost 1 base and J lost 8; bases outside the gene matches: 7. The CDR3 sequence is 15 residues long. The CDR3 nucleotides are TGTGCCAGCAGCTTAGTAATAGCGGGAGGGCCTCAGCAGTACTTC. This encodes CASSLVIAGGPQQYF.

This chain links TRBV30 with TRBJ1-1; TRBD1 matches 10 bases. CDR1 and CDR2 from the germline V gene are GTSNPN and SVGIG (reference sequence). J was trimmed by 5 bases and V by 5 bases; bases with no gene match: 11. This CDR3 spans 15 amino acids. The CDR3 region has the DNA TGTGCCTGGGACAGACAGGGGGCCCCGGGGACTGAAGCTTTCTTT. It is translated as CAWDRQGAPGTEAFF.

This clone was found once. The chain couples TRBV12-3 or TRBV12-4 to TRBJ2-7; D perhaps matches TRBD2 (5 bases). The V end was cut by 7 bases, the J end by 2 bases, with 12 bases between. This CDR3 is 13 amino acids long. CDR3 sequence reads: CASTRAGTYEQYF. DNA of the CDR3: TGTGCCAGCACCCGCGCCGGGACCTACGAGCAGTACTTC.

This clone was observed a single time. J is TRBJ2-1 and V is TRBV2; a possible D gene is TRBD2 (7 bases). CDR1 is SNHLY, CDR2 FYNNEI, per germline. The CDR3 runs to 14 residues. The germline V and J ends were trimmed by 11 bases and 5 bases, with 19 bases remaining between them. The CDR3 loop is CAGRAGQLDNEQFF. The DNA of the CDR3 is TGTGCCGGGAGGGCTGGACAGTTAGACAATGAGCAGTTCTTC.

This clone was detected only once. The rearrangement links TRBV6-5 to TRBJ2-1; D is uncertain. Germline V lookup: CDR1 MNHEY, CDR2 SVGAGI. Trimming removed 2 bases from V and 0 bases from J, with 8 bases in between. The CDR3 runs 15 residues. This CDR3 is CASSYKLSSYNEQFF. CDR3 nucleotides: TGTGCCAGCAGTTACAAGCTTAGCTCCTACAATGAGCAGTTCTTC.

The chain recombines TRBV7-8 with TRBJ1-5, with a weak D call TRBD1 (6 bases). The V gene's germline CDR1 is SGHVS and CDR2 FQNEAQ. V was trimmed by 2 bases and J by 4 bases, leaving 12 bases between them. The CDR3 totals 15 residues. Here the CDR3 reads CASSLTPGVNQPQHF. The CDR3, as DNA: TGTGCCAGCAGCTTAACCCCAGGGGTTAATCAGCCCCAGCATTTT.

The DNA of the CDR3 is TGTGCCAGCAGGGAGGAGGGGGCTGGAGGCTACACCTTC. Translation: CASREEGAGGYTF. The chain links TRBV6-6 to TRBJ1-2, with TRBD1 identical over 7 bases. Germline-derived CDR1 and CDR2 are MNHNY and SVGAGI (reference sequence). Losses at the gene ends were 6 bases for V and 8 bases for J; bases not matched to a gene: 9. CDR3 length equals 13 residues.

The chain links TRBV20-1 to TRBJ1-1; D is unresolved. V gave up 3 bases and J gave up 4 bases, with 9 bases separating them. Germline V CDR1 and CDR2: DFQATT, SNEGSKA (reference sequence). The CDR3 extends over 12 amino acids. The CDR3 protein is CSASSGPTEAFF. Written as DNA, the CDR3 is TGCAGTGCTAGTTCGGGCCCCACTGAAGCTTTCTTT.

This clone was seen once. The rearrangement joins TRBV7-9 to TRBJ1-5; tentative D call: TRBD1 (6 bases). Germline lookup yields CDR1 SEHNR and CDR2 FQNEAQ (reference sequence). The ends were cut back, 6 bases at V and 7 bases at J, with 19 bases in the middle. CDR3 size: 15 residues. The DNA for the CDR3 is TGTGCCAGCAGTTTCGCCGGACAGACCCGCCAGCCCCAGCATTTT. Protein: CASSFAGQTRQPQHF.

The chain employs TRBV5-4 and TRBJ2-1; 8 bases map to TRBD2. CDR1 and CDR2 from the germline V gene are SGHNT and YYREEE (reference sequence). The CDR3 consists of 14 residues. V was clipped by 1 base and J by 9 bases; unmatched bases: 6. The CDR3 spells CASSLYGRAAEQFF. DNA for the CDR3: TGTGCCAGCAGCTTGTACGGGAGGGCCGCTGAGCAGTTCTTC.

V and J are TRBV29-1 and TRBJ1-1; D is undetermined. The CDR3 totals 12 residues. V lost 7 bases and J lost 5, with 14 bases in between. Germline values: CDR1 SQVTM, CDR2 ANQGSEA. CDR3 DNA: TGCAGCGCCTCGGTGGAACGAACTGAAGCTTTCTTT. Translated: CSASVERTEAFF.

A few counts support this clone. This chain joins TRBV2 and TRBJ2-7, with TRBD2 as a possible D gene (5 bases). The V end was cut by 3 bases, the J end by 3 bases, with 12 bases between. Germline lookup yields CDR1 SNHLY and CDR2 FYNNEI. The CDR3 totals 14 residues. Here the CDR3 DNA reads TGTGCCAGCAGTGAGCTGGGGAGTGACTACGAGCAGTACTTC. Its protein product is CASSELGSDYEQYF.

The J gene is TRBJ2-2, the V gene TRBV28; 15 bases align to TRBD2. This CDR3 has 16 amino acids. After removal of 10 bases from V and 4 bases from J, the junction contained 7 bases not matched to a gene. CDR1 is MDHEN and CDR2 is SYDVKM in the germline V gene. The CDR3 region has the DNA TGTGCCACCACCGGGACTAGCGGGAGGCCCACCGGGGAGCTGTTTTTT. This sequence encodes CATTGTSGRPTGELFF.

CDR3 in DNA: TGTGCCACCAGCAGAGGGGGGAGCCCAGCGTCGTACGAGCAGTACTTC. Its protein product is CATSRGGSPASYEQYF. The rearrangement joins TRBV15 to TRBJ2-7; D may match TRBD1 or TRBD2 (5 bases each). This CDR3 contains 16 residues. V lost 1 base and J lost 4, with 17 bases in between. The germline gives CDR1 LNHNV, CDR2 YYDKDF (reference sequence).

The chain joins TRBV6-5 to TRBJ1-6; D gene ambiguous. Germline CDR1 and CDR2: MNHEY and SVGAGI. This CDR3 is 14 amino acids long. Between the trimmed V and J ends, which lost 8 bases and 0 bases, there was a span of 8 bases. The CDR3 spells CASARSSYNSPLHF. For the CDR3, the DNA is TGTGCCAGCGCCAGGAGCTCCTATAATTCACCCCTCCACTTT.

The CDR3: CASSQGETQYF. CDR3 sequence (DNA): TGTGCCAGCAGCCAGGGGGAGACCCAGTACTTC. This rearrangement joins TRBV3-1 (or the pseudogene TRBV3-2) to TRBJ2-5; D is unclear. V was shortened by 3 bases and J by 5 bases, with 4 bases between the two germline ends. The CDR3 loop spans 11 amino acids. Germline V gives CDR1 LGHDT, CDR2 YNNKEL (reference sequence).

J is TRBJ2-7 and V is TRBV6-1; D gene unclear. This CDR3 is built from 14 residues. Per germline, CDR1 MNHNS and CDR2 SASEGT. V lost 3 bases to trimming and J lost 1 base, with 10 bases between them. This CDR3 is CASSEVRLSYEQYF. The CDR3 bases are TGTGCCAGCAGTGAGGTTCGGCTGTCCTACGAGCAGTACTTC.

The chain links TRBV5-1 to TRBJ1-3, with D unresolved. V lost 0 bases to trimming and J lost 4 bases, with 14 bases between them. CDR3 length: 16 residues. Germline loops: CDR1 SGHRS, CDR2 YFSETQ. The CDR3 loop reads CASSLDPLNSGNTIYF. The DNA for the CDR3 is TGCGCCAGCAGCTTGGATCCACTTAATTCCGGAAACACCATATATTTT.

The chain combines TRBV19 with TRBJ1-2, with D possibly matching TRBD1 (5 bases). The V gene lost 9 bases and the J gene lost 5 bases, with 16 bases spanning the gap. The CDR3 covers 13 residues. Per the germline V gene, CDR1 is LNHDA and CDR2 is SQIVND (reference sequence). The CDR3 nucleotides read TGTGCCAGCGGGGGGGGTAAGAGATATGGCTACACCTTC. Amino acid sequence: CASGGGKRYGYTF.